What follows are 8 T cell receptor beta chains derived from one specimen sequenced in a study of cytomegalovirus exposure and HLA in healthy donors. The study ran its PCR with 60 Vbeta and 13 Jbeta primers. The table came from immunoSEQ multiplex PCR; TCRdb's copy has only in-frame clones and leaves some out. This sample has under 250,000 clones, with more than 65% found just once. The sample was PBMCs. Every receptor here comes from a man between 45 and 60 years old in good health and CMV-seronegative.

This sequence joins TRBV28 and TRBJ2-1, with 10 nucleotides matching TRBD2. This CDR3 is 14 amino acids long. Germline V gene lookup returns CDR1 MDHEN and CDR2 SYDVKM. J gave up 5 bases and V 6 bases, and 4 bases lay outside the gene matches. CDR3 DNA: TGTGCCAGCAGACCTGGACTAGCGGACAATGAGCAGTTCTTC. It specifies CASRPGLADNEQFF. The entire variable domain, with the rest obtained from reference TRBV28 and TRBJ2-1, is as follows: DVKVTQSSRYLVKRTGEKVFLECVQDMDHENMFWYRQDPGLGLRLIYFSYDVKMKEKGDIPEGYSVSREKKERFSLILESASTNQTSMYLCASRPGLADNEQFFGPGTRLTVL.

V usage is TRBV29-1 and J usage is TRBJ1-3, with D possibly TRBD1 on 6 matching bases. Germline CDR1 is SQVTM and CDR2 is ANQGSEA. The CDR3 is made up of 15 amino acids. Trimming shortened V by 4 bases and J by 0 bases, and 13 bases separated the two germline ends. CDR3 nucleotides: TGCAGCGTTGGGTTCGGGGGGGCCTCTGGAAACACCATATATTTT. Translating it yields CSVGFGGASGNTIYF.

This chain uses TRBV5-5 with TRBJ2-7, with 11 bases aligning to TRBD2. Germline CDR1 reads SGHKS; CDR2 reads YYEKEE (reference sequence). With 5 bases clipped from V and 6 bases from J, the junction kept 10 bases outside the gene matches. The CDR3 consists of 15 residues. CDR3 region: CASRPTSGGLPEQYF. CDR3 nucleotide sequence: TGTGCCAGCAGACCCACTAGCGGGGGCCTCCCCGAGCAGTACTTC.

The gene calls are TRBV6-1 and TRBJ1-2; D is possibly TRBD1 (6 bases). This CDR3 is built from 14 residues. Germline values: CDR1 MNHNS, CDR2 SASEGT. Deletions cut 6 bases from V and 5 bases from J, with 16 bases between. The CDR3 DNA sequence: TGTGCCAGCAGCCCCGAACAGGGAATTTATGGCTACACCTTC. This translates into CASSPEQGIYGYTF.

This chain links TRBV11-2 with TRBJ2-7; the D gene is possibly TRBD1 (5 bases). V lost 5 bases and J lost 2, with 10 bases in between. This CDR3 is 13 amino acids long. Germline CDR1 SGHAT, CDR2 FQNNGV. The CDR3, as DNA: TGTGCCAGCAGCATCCGGACAACCTACGAGCAGTACTTC. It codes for CASSIRTTYEQYF.

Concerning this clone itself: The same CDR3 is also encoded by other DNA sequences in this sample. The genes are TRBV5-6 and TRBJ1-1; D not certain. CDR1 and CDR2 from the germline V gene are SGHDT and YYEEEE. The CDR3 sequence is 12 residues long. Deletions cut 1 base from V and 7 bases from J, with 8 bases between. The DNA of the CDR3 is TGTGCCAGCAGCTTGTCCCCCCTTGAAGCTTTCTTT. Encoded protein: CASSLSPLEAFF.

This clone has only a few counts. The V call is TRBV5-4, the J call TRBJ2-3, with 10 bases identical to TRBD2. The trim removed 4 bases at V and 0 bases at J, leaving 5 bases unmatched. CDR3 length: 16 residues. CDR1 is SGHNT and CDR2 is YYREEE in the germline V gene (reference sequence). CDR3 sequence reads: CASSPKTSGSTDTQYF. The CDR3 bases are TGTGCCAGCAGCCCCAAGACTAGCGGGAGCACAGATACGCAGTATTTT.

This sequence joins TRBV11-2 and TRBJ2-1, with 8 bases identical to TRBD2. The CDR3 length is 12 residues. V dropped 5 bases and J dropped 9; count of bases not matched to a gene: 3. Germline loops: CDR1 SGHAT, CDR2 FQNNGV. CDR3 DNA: TGTGCCAGCAGCCCCGGGACTAGTGAGCAGTTCTTC. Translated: CASSPGTSEQFF.